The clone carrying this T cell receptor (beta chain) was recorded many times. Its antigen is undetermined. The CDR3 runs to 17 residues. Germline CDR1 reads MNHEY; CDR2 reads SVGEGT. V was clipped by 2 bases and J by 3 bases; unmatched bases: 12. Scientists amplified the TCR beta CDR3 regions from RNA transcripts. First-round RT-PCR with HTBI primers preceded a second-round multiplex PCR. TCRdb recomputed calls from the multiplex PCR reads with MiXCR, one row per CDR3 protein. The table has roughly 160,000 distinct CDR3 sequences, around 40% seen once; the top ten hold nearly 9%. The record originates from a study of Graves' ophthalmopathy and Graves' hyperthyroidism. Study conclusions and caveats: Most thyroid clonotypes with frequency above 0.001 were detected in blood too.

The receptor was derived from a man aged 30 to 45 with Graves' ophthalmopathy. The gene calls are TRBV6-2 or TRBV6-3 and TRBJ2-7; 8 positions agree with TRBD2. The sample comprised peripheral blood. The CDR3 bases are TGTGCCAGCAGTTACCCTCCGGCTAGCGGGTTCGGCTACGAGCAGTACTTC. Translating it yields CASSYPPASGFGYEQYF.